These 25 T cell receptor beta chains were all obtained from the same sample, sequenced in a study of T cells in tumors after PD-1 blockade. Profiled with immunoSEQ multiplex PCR; TCRdb holds only in-frame clones, not every one. The sample has tens of thousands of clones, under 85% seen once. The source was PBMCs, collected before anti-PD-1 therapy. Receptors originate from a human donor with advanced basal cell or squamous cell carcinoma (not recorded which).

This rearrangement joins TRBV7-9 to TRBJ1-4, with D tentatively TRBD1 (6 bases). With 4 bases removed from V and 4 bases from J, the gap between germline ends came to 19 bases. Per the germline V gene, CDR1 is SEHNR and CDR2 is FQNEAQ (reference sequence). This CDR3 is 17 amino acids long. In nucleotides, the CDR3 is TGTGCCAGCAGCTCCCAAAGGACAGTGGCGGGTAATGAAAAACTGTTTTTT. Amino acid sequence: CASSSQRTVAGNEKLFF.

This clone was seen only once. CDR3 sequence (DNA): TGTGCCAGCAGTTTGGCCTCGGGACAGGGAAGAAGTGAGCAGTTCTTC. Protein: CASSLASGQGRSEQFF. This sequence joins TRBV28 and TRBJ2-1, with 9 bases that match TRBD1. The CDR3 runs 16 residues. Germline lookup yields CDR1 MDHEN and CDR2 SYDVKM. J was trimmed by 9 bases and V by 3 bases; bases with no gene match: 12.

DNA of the CDR3: TGTGCCAGCAGCCCCCTCCGTGGCCCCGGGGAGCTGTTTTTT. It is translated as CASSPLRGPGELFF. The genes are TRBV7-9 and TRBJ2-2, with unresolved D. V dropped 5 bases and J dropped 6 bases, with 13 bases sitting between them. Germline CDR1 SEHNR, CDR2 FQNEAQ (reference sequence). The CDR3 extends over 14 amino acids.

The J gene is TRBJ2-5, the V gene TRBV13; unclear D gene. Deletions cut 4 bases from V and 2 bases from J, with 11 bases between. The CDR3 has 14 residues. Germline V CDR1 and CDR2: PRHDT, FYEKMQ (reference sequence). The CDR3 DNA reads as TGTGCCAGCAGCTCAGAAGCCCGACAAGAGACCCAGTACTTC. Residues: CASSSEARQETQYF.

This clone was counted a few times. The genes are TRBV6-5 and TRBJ2-7; no reliable D call. Germline V gene data show CDR1 as MNHEY and CDR2 as SVGAGI. The CDR3 covers 14 residues. The V end was cut by 4 bases, the J end by 2 bases, with 12 bases between. The CDR3 protein is CASSSADRTYEQYF. The CDR3, as DNA: TGTGCCAGCAGTTCAGCTGATCGAACCTACGAGCAGTACTTC.

V usage is TRBV6-1 and J usage is TRBJ2-4; 12 bases align to TRBD2. V lost 2 bases to trimming and J lost 10 bases; unmatched junction nucleotides: 6. The germline V gene has CDR1 MNHNS and CDR2 SASEGT. The CDR3 totals 15 residues. In DNA, the CDR3 is TGTGCCAGCAGTGAACGGGGACTAGCGGGCCGGATTCAGTACTTC. This gives the protein CASSERGLAGRIQYF.

The CDR3 DNA follows: TGTGCCAGCAGCGTAGATCAAGCGCCATACAATGAGCAGTTCTTC. Its translation: CASSVDQAPYNEQFF. V usage is TRBV9 and J usage is TRBJ2-1; D uncertain. The CDR3 sequence is 15 residues long. Germline V gene lookup returns CDR1 SGDLS and CDR2 YYNGEE. Trimming took 0 bases from V and 4 from J, leaving 11 bases between them.

The DNA for the CDR3 is TGTGCCAGCAGCCAAGGAGGCAGGGGGTCGCCCCTCCACTTT. This translates into CASSQGGRGSPLHF. The J gene is TRBJ1-6, the V gene TRBV4-2, with TRBD1 matching 7 bases. CDR3 length: 14 residues. J lost 13 bases, V lost 1 base, and 7 bases had no gene match. Per germline, CDR1 LGHNA and CDR2 YNFKEQ.

V is TRBV18 and J is TRBJ1-5; D ambiguous. CDR3 size: 14 residues. Germline CDR1 KGHSH, CDR2 LQKENI. V dropped 2 bases and J dropped 2 bases, with 7 bases sitting between them. CDR3 region: CASSPMEGNQPQHF. The CDR3 DNA reads as TGTGCCAGCTCACCAATGGAAGGCAATCAGCCCCAGCATTTT. The variable domain in full, completed from reference TRBV18 and TRBJ1-5, reads NAGVMQNPRHLVRRRGQEARLRCSPMKGHSHVYWYRQLPEEGLKFMVYLQKENIIDESGMPKERFSAEFPKEGPSILRIQQVVRGDSAAYFCASSPMEGNQPQHFGDGTRLSIL.

V gene TRBV3-1 (or the pseudogene TRBV3-2) combines with J gene TRBJ1-6; D unresolved. This CDR3 has 14 amino acids. V was cut by 3 bases and J by 8 bases, with 11 bases left in between. Germline CDR1 is LGHDT and CDR2 is YNNKEL (reference sequence). The CDR3 nucleotides are TGTGCCAGCAGCCAGCGCCAGGAAGATTCACCCCTCCACTTT. Encoded protein: CASSQRQEDSPLHF.

A single count supports this clone. The genes are TRBV28 and TRBJ2-1; TRBD1 agrees at 12 bases. V lost 6 bases and J lost 9; bases outside the gene matches: 6. CDR1 MDHEN and CDR2 SYDVKM come from the germline V gene. This CDR3 region has 14 residues. CDR3 sequence: CASSTGQGAFEQFF. CDR3 nucleotide sequence: TGTGCCAGCAGCACGGGACAGGGGGCTTTTGAGCAGTTCTTC.

V usage is TRBV19 and J usage is TRBJ2-2; 9 bases are a match to TRBD1. The V segment lost 6 bases and the J segment 1 base; nucleotides outside the gene matches: 3. This CDR3 has 15 amino acids. Germline CDR1 and CDR2: LNHDA and SQIVND (reference sequence). CDR3 sequence (DNA): TGTGCCAGTAGCGGACAGGGGTTGAACACCGGGGAGCTGTTTTTT. As protein: CASSGQGLNTGELFF.

The chain couples TRBV7-8 to TRBJ2-5, with 11 bases identical to TRBD2. Trimming cost V 1 base and J 1 base; bases outside gene matches: 5. Germline CDR1 is SGHVS and CDR2 is FQNEAQ. The CDR3 extends over 17 amino acids. The CDR3 nucleotides are TGTGCCAGCAGCTTAGTTCCCGGGACTAGCGGCCAAGAGACCCAGTACTTC. As protein: CASSLVPGTSGQETQYF.

The chain links TRBV28 to TRBJ2-4; D might be TRBD1 or TRBD2, each matching 7 bases. This CDR3 is built from 15 residues. V shed 4 bases and J shed 5 bases, with 15 bases lying between them. Germline CDR1 and CDR2: MDHEN and SYDVKM. The chain's CDR3 is CASSSGGGTENIQYF. In nucleotides, the CDR3 is TGTGCCAGCAGTTCCGGGGGAGGGACAGAAAACATTCAGTACTTC.

The gene calls are TRBV28 and TRBJ2-1, with 8 nucleotides matching TRBD1. The CDR3 consists of 16 residues. The junction had 10 bases not matched to a gene; V was cut back by 6 bases and J by 3 bases. CDR1 MDHEN and CDR2 SYDVKM come from the germline V gene. CDR3 in DNA: TGTGCCAGCAGAAAGACCGGGACAGGAGTCTACAATGAGCAGTTCTTC. As protein: CASRKTGTGVYNEQFF.

The genes are TRBV28 and TRBJ2-5; 7 bases map to TRBD1. The CDR3 totals 15 residues. Germline CDR1 reads MDHEN; CDR2 reads SYDVKM. Trimming removed 5 bases from V and 7 bases from J; junction bases left unmatched: 13. The CDR3 loop is CASSHANGQDGTQYF. The CDR3 DNA sequence: TGTGCCAGCAGTCACGCCAACGGACAGGATGGGACCCAGTACTTC.

The rearrangement links TRBV5-1 to TRBJ2-3, with a tentative D call TRBD1 (5 bases). Germline V gene lookup returns CDR1 SGHRS and CDR2 YFSETQ. The CDR3 has 14 amino acids. Trimming stripped 0 bases from V and 6 bases from J, with 11 bases between. CDR3 amino acids: CASSLDRSHDTQYF. The CDR3 nucleotides read TGCGCCAGCAGCTTGGACAGGTCCCACGATACGCAGTATTTT. Full variable domain (remainder filled in from reference TRBV5-1 and TRBJ2-3): KAGVTQTPRYLIKTRGQQVTLSCSPISGHRSVSWYQQTPGQGLQFLFEYFSETQRNKGNFPGRFSGRQFSNSRSEMNVSTLELGDSALYLCASSLDRSHDTQYFGPGTRLTVL.

J is TRBJ1-2 and V is TRBV5-1, with D possibly TRBD1 on 5 matching bases. Deletions cut 2 bases from V and 8 bases from J, with 22 bases between. Germline V gives CDR1 SGHRS, CDR2 YFSETQ. The CDR3 covers 16 residues. The CDR3 DNA reads TGCGCCAGCAGCTTAAATCCCACAGGCTCCGGTGGAGGCTACACCTTC. Its protein product is CASSLNPTGSGGGYTF.

This clone occurred once. This chain uses TRBV7-9 with TRBJ1-2, with TRBD1 matching 11 bases. This CDR3 contains 15 residues. V shed 5 bases, J shed 7 bases, and the junction held 9 bases outside the gene matches. Germline V gene sequence: CDR1 SEHNR, CDR2 FQNEAQ (reference sequence). The CDR3 bases are TGTGCCAGCAGCACCGCCGGGGACAGGGGGGGTGGCTACACCTTC. As protein: CASSTAGDRGGGYTF.

V gene TRBV9 combines with J gene TRBJ1-2, with a possible D match to TRBD1 (5 bases). The CDR3 runs to 13 residues. Trimming shortened V by 3 bases and J by 7 bases, and 13 bases separated the two germline ends. Germline lookup yields CDR1 SGDLS and CDR2 YYNGEE. The CDR3 loop reads CASSAGTSGGYTF. CDR3 in DNA: TGTGCCAGCAGCGCGGGGACTTCGGGTGGCTACACCTTC.

The gene calls are TRBV24-1 and TRBJ2-1; no firm D call. Trimming removed 7 bases from V and 8 bases from J, with 14 bases in between. The CDR3 has 13 amino acids. In germline, CDR1 is KGHDR, CDR2 SFDVKD. CDR3 sequence reads: CATSVSTGDEQFF. The CDR3 region has the DNA TGTGCCACCAGCGTATCGACCGGTGATGAGCAGTTCTTC.

The chain couples TRBV3-1 (or the pseudogene TRBV3-2) to TRBJ1-4, with D uncertain. Germline-derived CDR1 and CDR2 are LGHDT and YNNKEL (reference sequence). The CDR3 loop spans 14 amino acids. The V gene lost 4 bases and the J gene lost 14 bases, with 20 bases spanning the gap. This chain's CDR3 is CASSPRVGPKGLFF. As DNA, the CDR3 is TGTGCCAGCAGCCCCCGCGTCGGGCCAAAAGGGCTGTTTTTT.

The genes are TRBV28 and TRBJ1-1; 10 nucleotides align to TRBD1. The CDR3 sequence is 16 residues long. J was trimmed by 4 bases and V by 2 bases; bases with no gene match: 7. From germline, CDR1 is MDHEN and CDR2 SYDVKM. For the CDR3, the DNA is TGTGCCAGCAGTTTAGACAGGGGGCGTCGAGGCACTGAAGCTTTCTTT. It encodes CASSLDRGRRGTEAFF. Together with reference TRBV28 and TRBJ1-1, the CDR3 gives the full variable domain: DVKVTQSSRYLVKRTGEKVFLECVQDMDHENMFWYRQDPGLGLRLIYFSYDVKMKEKGDIPEGYSVSREKKERFSLILESASTNQTSMYLCASSLDRGRRGTEAFFGQGTRLTVV.

Only one count was recorded for this clone. The CDR3 sequence is CASRTGGDTGELFF. As DNA, the CDR3 is TGTGCCAGCCGGACAGGGGGAGACACCGGGGAGCTGTTTTTT. The chain employs TRBV6-5 and TRBJ2-2, with 10 positions matching TRBD1. The germline gives CDR1 MNHEY, CDR2 SVGAGI. The V segment lost 8 bases and the J segment 3 bases; nucleotides outside the gene matches: 3. CDR3 length: 14 amino acids.

This chain uses TRBV24-1 with TRBJ2-7; a weak D match, TRBD1 (6 bases). CDR3 size: 15 residues. In germline, CDR1 is KGHDR, CDR2 SFDVKD. Trimming removed 4 bases at V and 0 bases at J, with 12 bases between. The CDR3 DNA reads as TGTGCCACCAGTGACCCCATCAGGGGCTCCTACGAGCAGTACTTC. Protein: CATSDPIRGSYEQYF.